This TCR beta chain was found in a study of blood T cell repertoires in COVID-19. As for the study in general: Samples came from the United States, Italy and Spain, spanning acute and convalescent COVID-19. T cells, B-cell-depleted T cells, or PBMCs provided the cDNA or gDNA that served as material.

In the source study's methods: Amplifying reference gene primers gave estimates of nucleated cell counts. The protocol was immunoSEQ multiplex PCR, while the TCRdb copy is restricted to in-frame clones and leaves out a portion. The DNA gave D and trimming, while V, J and clone size come from that table. The sample records approximately 310,000 clones, roughly 87% being singletons. Between the trimmed V and J ends, which lost 1 base and 4 bases, there was a span of 14 bases. The CDR3 spans 15 residues. The germline gives CDR1 GTSNPN, CDR2 SVGIG (reference sequence). Sequencing input: peripheral blood. V usage is TRBV30 and J usage is TRBJ1-3; maybe TRBD1 (5 bases). The TCR originated in a man between 50 and 59 years old with active or convalescent COVID-19. The CDR3 nucleotides read TGTGCCTGGAGTGGGGGCTCAGGGTTCGGAAACACCATATATTTT. It translates to CAWSGGSGFGNTIYF.